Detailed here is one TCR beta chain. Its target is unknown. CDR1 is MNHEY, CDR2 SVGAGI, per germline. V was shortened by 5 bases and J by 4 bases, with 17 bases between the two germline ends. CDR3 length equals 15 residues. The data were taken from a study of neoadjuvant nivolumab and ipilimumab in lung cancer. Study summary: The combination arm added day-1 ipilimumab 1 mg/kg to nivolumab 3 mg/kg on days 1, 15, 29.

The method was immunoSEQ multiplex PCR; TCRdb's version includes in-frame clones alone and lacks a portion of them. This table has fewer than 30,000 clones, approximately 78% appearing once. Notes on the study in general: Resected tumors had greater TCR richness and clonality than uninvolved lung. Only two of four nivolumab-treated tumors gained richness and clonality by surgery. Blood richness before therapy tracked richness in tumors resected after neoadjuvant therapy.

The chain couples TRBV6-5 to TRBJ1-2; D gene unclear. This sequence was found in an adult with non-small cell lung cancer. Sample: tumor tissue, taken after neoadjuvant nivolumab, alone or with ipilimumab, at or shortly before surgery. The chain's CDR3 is CASSRPGSQFYGYTF. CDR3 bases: TGTGCCAGCAGTCGACCCGGGTCCCAGTTCTATGGCTACACCTTC.